This is a list of T cell receptor beta chains from one sample in a study of CD8 T cells in Susac syndrome. TCRdb reanalysed the immunoSEQ multiplex PCR reads using MiXCR and keeps one entry per CDR3 protein. The sample yields 95,000 to 150,000 distinct CDR3 sequences, about 95% seen once. The source material was CD4+ T cells from PBMCs. The receptors shown here come from a human donor in good health. Each CDR3 is given with its conserved first and last residue. The D gene is left open where the match is weak. Expanded clones get a size class; other rows say once, few or many, or leave the size out.

-,TRBV7-9,TRBJ2-1,-,TGTGCCAGCAGCTTACTTTGGGAGGACGAGCAGTTCTTC,CASSLLWEDEQFF
-,TRBV6-5,TRBJ1-1,-,TGTGCCAGCAGTTATTATTTTCCGGGTCTAAGCCGAACTGAAGCTTTCTTT,CASSYYFPGLSRTEAFF
-,TRBV24-1,TRBJ2-2,TRBD1,TGTGCCACCAGTGACCACGGACAGGGGGGCACCGGGGAGCTGTTTTTT,CATSDHGQGGTGELFF
-,TRBV3-1,TRBJ2-7,-,TGTGCCAGCAGCCACCGAAAGGGCGAGCAGTACTTC,CASSHRKGEQYF
-,TRBV6-5,TRBJ2-3,-,TGTGCCAGCAGTACTCAGGGAGATACGCAGTATTTT,CASSTQGDTQYF
-,TRBV30,TRBJ2-3,TRBD1,TGTGCCTGGACCAAGGACAGGGTGGTTCAAACAGATACGCAGTATTTT,CAWTKDRVVQTDTQYF
-,TRBV2,TRBJ1-2,TRBD1,TGTGCCAGCAGCGTTTTTATATGGACAGGGGACAACTATGGCTACACCTTC,CASSVFIWTGDNYGYTF
-,TRBV30,TRBJ2-7,TRBD1,TGTGCCTGTACGACAGGGGTTGACGAGCAGTACTTC,CACTTGVDEQYF
-,TRBV20-1,TRBJ1-1,-,TGCAGTGCTAAAGTGGCGACCGAACCCTTGAACACTGAAGCTTTCTTT,CSAKVATEPLNTEAFF
-,TRBV12-3/TRBV12-4,TRBJ2-1,-,TGTGCCAGCAGCAAACATAGCTACAATGAGCAGTTCTTC,CASSKHSYNEQFF
-,TRBV6-5,TRBJ2-3,-,TGTGCCAGCAGTTACAACATCGAAGGGCCGGATACGCAGTATTTT,CASSYNIEGPDTQYF
few,TRBV7-9,TRBJ2-7,-,TGTGCCAGCAGCCTCCCGGATGGGGAGCAGTACTTC,CASSLPDGEQYF
-,TRBV27,TRBJ2-1,TRBD2,TGTGCCAGCAGTTTCCGGCGGGAGGGCCTCAATGAGCAGTTCTTC,CASSFRREGLNEQFF
-,TRBV13,TRBJ1-5,-,TGTGCCAGCAGCTTAGGAGGGTCAGGGTTCCAGCCCCAGCATTTT,CASSLGGSGFQPQHF
-,TRBV5-1,TRBJ2-1,TRBD2,TGCGCCAGCAGCGACTCTAGCGGGATGGCCAATGAGCAGTTCTTC,CASSDSSGMANEQFF
-,TRBV9,TRBJ2-7,-,TGTGCCAGCAGCGTACGGACGACTTTTGACGAGCAGTACTTC,CASSVRTTFDEQYF
-,TRBV20-1,TRBJ2-5,-,TGCAGTGCTAAGGGTCTAGGGGGACTACAAGAGACCCAGTACTTC,CSAKGLGGLQETQYF
-,TRBV20-1,TRBJ2-1,TRBD2,TGCAGTGCTAGAGATTTCACTAGCGGCACCTACAATGAGCAGTTCTTC,CSARDFTSGTYNEQFF
few,TRBV18,TRBJ2-7,-,TGTGCCAGCTCACCACGGGACTTCTACGAGCAGTACTTC,CASSPRDFYEQYF
once,TRBV30,TRBJ2-1,-,TGTGCCTGGAGTGGGGGGCTAGCGGTAGTGCAGTTCTTC,CAWSGGLAVVQFF
-,TRBV28,TRBJ1-5,-,TGTGCCAGCAGTTTACCAGGTTTCGACAATCAGCCCCAGCATTTT,CASSLPGFDNQPQHF
-,TRBV20-1,TRBJ2-7,-,TGCAGTGCTAGAGATACCGGGACCAAACTTTCACTTTACGAGCAGTACTTC,CSARDTGTKLSLYEQYF
-,TRBV19,TRBJ2-1,TRBD2,TGTGCCAGTAGTATATGGATAGGGCGGCTAGCGGGAGTAGGAGATGAGCAGTTCTTC,CASSIWIGRLAGVGDEQFF
-,TRBV4-2,TRBJ2-7,-,TGTGCCAGCAGCCAAGTGGCGGACAGTTCCTACGAGCAGTACTTC,CASSQVADSSYEQYF
-,TRBV2,TRBJ1-2,TRBD1,TGTGCCAGCAGTGAAGCTTCGACAGGGGGCGGGATGAGGGGCTACACCTTC,CASSEASTGGGMRGYTF
-,TRBV7-2,TRBJ2-2,-,TGTGCCAGCAGGGAACCGGGACACCCAGCCGGGGAGCTGTTTTTT,CASREPGHPAGELFF
-,TRBV5-8,TRBJ2-2,-,TGTGCCAGCAGCTTGGATCGAGGATCCGGGGAGCTGTTTTTT,CASSLDRGSGELFF
-,TRBV3-1,TRBJ2-1,-,TGTGCCAGCAGCCAACCCGGGACGTACAATGAGCAGTTCTTC,CASSQPGTYNEQFF
-,TRBV10-3,TRBJ2-5,-,TGTGCCATCAGTGAGGGGTCAGAGACCCAGTACTTC,CAISEGSETQYF
-,TRBV12-3/TRBV12-4,TRBJ2-5,-,TGTGCCAGCAGGCCCCAGGTTAACCAAGAGACCCAGTACTTC,CASRPQVNQETQYF
-,TRBV11-2,TRBJ1-2,-,TGTGCCAGCAGCTTAGAGCTGTGGGGCGGCTACACCTTC,CASSLELWGGYTF
-,TRBV3-1,TRBJ2-2,-,TGTGCCAGCAGCCAAGAGAGGGGCAACTCGAACACCGGGGAGCTGTTTTTT,CASSQERGNSNTGELFF
-,TRBV3-1,TRBJ1-2,TRBD1,TGTGCCAGCAGCTTCTTCTTCTCGGACAGGGCCTATGGCTACACCTTC,CASSFFFSDRAYGYTF
-,TRBV6-6,TRBJ1-2,TRBD1,TGTGCCAGCAGTGGACAGGGAGGACAAGCTAACTATGGCTACACCTTC,CASSGQGGQANYGYTF
-,TRBV10-3,TRBJ2-7,-,TGTGCCATCAGTGACCTCTTAACTGGTGGTACCTACGAGCAGTACTTC,CAISDLLTGGTYEQYF
-,TRBV6-6,TRBJ2-4,-,TGTGCCAGCAGTACCCACGGCGTAGCCAAAAACATTCAGTACTTC,CASSTHGVAKNIQYF
-,TRBV7-8,TRBJ1-1,TRBD1,TGTGCCAGCAGCCCGCTCCCAGACAGGGAGAACACTGAAGCTTTCTTT,CASSPLPDRENTEAFF
-,TRBV3-1,TRBJ1-2,-,TGTGCCAGCAGCCGAAGAAGGACAGACAACTATGGCTACACCTTC,CASSRRRTDNYGYTF
-,TRBV27,TRBJ1-2,TRBD1,TGTGCCAGCAGCGACAGGGGGAGCGGCTACACCTTC,CASSDRGSGYTF
-,TRBV5-1,TRBJ2-2,-,TGCGCCAGCAGCTTAAACAGGGAAACCGGGGAGCTGTTTTTT,CASSLNRETGELFF
once,TRBV24-1,TRBJ2-1,-,TGTGCCACCAGTTCACAGCCCAACAATGAGCAGTTCTTC,CATSSQPNNEQFF
-,TRBV19,TRBJ2-1,-,TGTGCCAGTAGTATCTCAGGGGCCCTATACAATGAGCAGTTCTTC,CASSISGALYNEQFF
-,TRBV27,TRBJ2-1,TRBD2,TGTGCCAGCAGTTTAAGGCTAGCGGACTTATACAATGAGCAGTTCTTC,CASSLRLADLYNEQFF
-,TRBV20-1,TRBJ2-2,TRBD2,TGCAGTGCTAGAGGCCCGGGGAGGGCCGGGGAGCTGTTTTTT,CSARGPGRAGELFF
-,TRBV6-2/TRBV6-3,TRBJ2-4,-,TGTGCCAGCAGTTACGCCGAATTCATTCAGTACTTC,CASSYAEFIQYF